A single sample is the source of the 10 T cell receptor beta chains below, sequenced in a study of graft-versus-host responses after intestinal transplantation. These receptors have no known antigen. Using immunoSEQ multiplex PCR, the repertoire was profiled, and TCRdb retains in-frame clones only, with some absent. The profile covers about 82,000 clones, with 91% appearing a single time and approximately 0.1% taken by the ten largest. Sequenced here: unstimulated CD4+ T cells sorted from spleen or lymph node cells, sampled before intestinal transplant. The receptors originated from a human donor who received an intestinal transplant.

This clone was observed a single time. The rearrangement links TRBV4-2 to TRBJ2-7, with a weak D call TRBD2 (6 bases). V lost 4 bases and J 1 base, leaving 14 bases between the germline ends. Germline assignment: CDR1 LGHNA and CDR2 YNFKEQ. The CDR3 extends over 15 amino acids. The CDR3 sequence is CASSLGRTPSYEQYF. The CDR3 nucleotides are TGTGCCAGCAGCCTAGGGAGGACCCCTTCCTACGAGCAGTACTTC.

This clone was seen once. V usage is TRBV4-1 and J usage is TRBJ1-2; TRBD1 aligns across 9 bases. V lost 0 bases, J lost 8 bases, and 7 bases stayed unmatched. CDR3 length: 15 residues. Germline V gene lookup returns CDR1 MGHRA and CDR2 YSYEKL. This CDR3 is CASSQDLQGARGYTF. CDR3 coding DNA: TGCGCCAGCAGCCAAGATTTACAGGGGGCTAGGGGCTACACCTTC.

V is TRBV15 and J is TRBJ2-7, with D possibly TRBD1 on 6 matching bases. From germline, CDR1 is LNHNV and CDR2 YYDKDF (reference sequence). V lost 3 bases, J lost 3 bases, and 12 bases lay in between. CDR3 length equals 14 residues. CDR3 sequence reads: CATSRELDSYEQYF. CDR3 coding DNA: TGTGCCACCAGCAGGGAACTGGACAGCTACGAGCAGTACTTC.

In its sample, this clone was seen once. The J gene is TRBJ1-1, the V gene TRBV7-9, with unresolved D. The germline V and J ends were trimmed by 6 bases and 3 bases, with 17 bases remaining between them. CDR3 length equals 15 residues. CDR1 and CDR2 (germline): SEHNR, FQNEAQ (reference sequence). The CDR3 loop is CASRPPGRIDTEAFF. The CDR3 nucleotides are TGTGCCAGCAGGCCACCCGGGAGGATAGACACTGAAGCTTTCTTT. Complete variable domain (other parts from reference TRBV7-9 and TRBJ1-1): DTGVSQNPRHKITKRGQNVTFRCDPISEHNRLYWYRQTLGQGPEFLTYFQNEAQLEKSRLLSDRFSAERPKGSFSTLEIQRTEQGDSAMYLCASRPPGRIDTEAFFGQGTRLTVV.

V gene TRBV30 combines with J gene TRBJ1-6; 8 nucleotides match TRBD1. V dropped 4 bases and J dropped 6; count of bases not matched to a gene: 5. The CDR3 is 14 residues long. Germline lookup yields CDR1 GTSNPN and CDR2 SVGIG (reference sequence). The CDR3 is CAWTETGVNSPLHF. The DNA for the CDR3 is TGTGCCTGGACTGAGACAGGGGTTAATTCACCCCTCCACTTT.

The CDR3 loop reads CASSTPGQKNIQYF. The CDR3 DNA follows: TGTGCCAGCAGCACCCCGGGACAGAAAAACATTCAGTACTTC. This rearrangement joins TRBV7-9 to TRBJ2-4; the match to TRBD1 covers 7 bases. The germline V gene encodes CDR1 SEHNR and CDR2 FQNEAQ (reference sequence). The trim removed 5 bases at V and 4 bases at J, leaving 5 bases unmatched. The CDR3 sequence is 14 residues long. Looking up the rest from reference TRBV7-9 and TRBJ2-4 gives the full variable domain: DTGVSQNPRHKITKRGQNVTFRCDPISEHNRLYWYRQTLGQGPEFLTYFQNEAQLEKSRLLSDRFSAERPKGSFSTLEIQRTEQGDSAMYLCASSTPGQKNIQYFGAGTRLSVL.

V is TRBV5-1 and J is TRBJ2-3; 9 bases fit TRBD2. Germline V gene sequence: CDR1 SGHRS, CDR2 YFSETQ. The trim removed 0 bases at V and 2 bases at J, leaving 10 bases unmatched. The CDR3 contains 18 residues. The CDR3 is CASSLAGIAGVITDTQYF. CDR3 sequence (DNA): TGCGCCAGCAGCTTGGCCGGGATAGCGGGGGTGATCACAGATACGCAGTATTTT.

The chain links TRBV19 to TRBJ2-3, with 7 bases identical to TRBD1. The CDR3 consists of 15 residues. Trimming cost V 2 bases and J 6 bases; bases outside gene matches: 8. CDR1 LNHDA and CDR2 SQIVND come from the germline V gene (reference sequence). The DNA for the CDR3 is TGTGCCAGTAGTATAAGGGTCGGACAGGAGGATACGCAGTATTTT. Protein: CASSIRVGQEDTQYF. The complete variable domain, with remaining parts taken from reference TRBV19 and TRBJ2-3, reads DGGITQSPKYLFRKEGQNVTLSCEQNLNHDAMYWYRQDPGQGLRLIYYSQIVNDFQKGDIAEGYSVSREKKESFPLTVTSAQKNPTAFYLCASSIRVGQEDTQYFGPGTRLTVL.

The chain has TRBV6-5 and TRBJ2-5; 12 bases align to TRBD2. CDR1 and CDR2 from the germline V gene are MNHEY and SVGAGI. This CDR3 is 15 amino acids long. Unmatched junction bases numbered 8, after V lost 5 bases and J lost 7 bases. CDR3 DNA sequence: TGTGCCAGCAGTCTGCGGACTAGCGGGGTGTGGACCCAGTACTTC. It translates to CASSLRTSGVWTQYF.

In DNA, the CDR3 is TGTGCCAGCAGTGGGGGTTGGGGGGAGAGCACAGATACGCAGTATTTT. Protein: CASSGGWGESTDTQYF. This chain links TRBV27 with TRBJ2-3, with D possibly TRBD2 on 6 matching bases. Germline values: CDR1 MNHEY, CDR2 SMNVEV (reference sequence). V was trimmed by 5 bases and J by 0 bases, leaving 15 bases between them. The CDR3 covers 16 residues.